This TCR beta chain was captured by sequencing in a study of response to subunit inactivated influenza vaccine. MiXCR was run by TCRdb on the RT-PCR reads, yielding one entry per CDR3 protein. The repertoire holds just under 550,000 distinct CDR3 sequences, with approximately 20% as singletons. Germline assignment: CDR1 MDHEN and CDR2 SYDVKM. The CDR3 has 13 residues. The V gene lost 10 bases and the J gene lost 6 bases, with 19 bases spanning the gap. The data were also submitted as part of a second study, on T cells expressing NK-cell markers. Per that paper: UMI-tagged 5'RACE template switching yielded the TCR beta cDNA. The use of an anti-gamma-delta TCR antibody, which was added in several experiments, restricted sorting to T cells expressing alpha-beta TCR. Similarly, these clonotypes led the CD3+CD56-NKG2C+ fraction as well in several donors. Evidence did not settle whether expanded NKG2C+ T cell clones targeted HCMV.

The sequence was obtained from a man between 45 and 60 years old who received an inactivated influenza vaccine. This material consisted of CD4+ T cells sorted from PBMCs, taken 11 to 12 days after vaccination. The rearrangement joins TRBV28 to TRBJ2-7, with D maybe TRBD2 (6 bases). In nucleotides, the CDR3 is TGTGCCACCTCGCCGGGGGTGGAAGGCGAGCAGTACTTC. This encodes CATSPGVEGEQYF.